The clone carrying this T cell receptor beta chain has at least ten counts. TCR beta CDR3 regions were amplified from RNA transcripts. The HTBI set primed first-round TCR CDR3 RT-PCR. MiXCR, run by TCRdb on the multiplex PCR reads, gives a single entry per CDR3 protein. The table lists a few hundred thousand distinct CDR3 sequences, approximately 17% of them singletons. Trimming removed 5 bases from V and 5 bases from J; junction bases left unmatched: 7. The CDR3 runs 15 residues. Germline V CDR1 and CDR2: SEHNR, FQNEAQ (reference sequence). This entry belongs to a study of T cells in Graves' hyperthyroidism and ophthalmopathy.

The receptor was isolated from a man aged 18-30 years with Graves' ophthalmopathy. The chain links TRBV7-9 to TRBJ2-5; 11 bases align to TRBD1. Sequences were obtained from blood. The CDR3: CASSPRTGGMETQYF. As DNA, the CDR3 is TGTGCCAGCAGCCCGCGGACAGGGGGCATGGAGACCCAGTACTTC.